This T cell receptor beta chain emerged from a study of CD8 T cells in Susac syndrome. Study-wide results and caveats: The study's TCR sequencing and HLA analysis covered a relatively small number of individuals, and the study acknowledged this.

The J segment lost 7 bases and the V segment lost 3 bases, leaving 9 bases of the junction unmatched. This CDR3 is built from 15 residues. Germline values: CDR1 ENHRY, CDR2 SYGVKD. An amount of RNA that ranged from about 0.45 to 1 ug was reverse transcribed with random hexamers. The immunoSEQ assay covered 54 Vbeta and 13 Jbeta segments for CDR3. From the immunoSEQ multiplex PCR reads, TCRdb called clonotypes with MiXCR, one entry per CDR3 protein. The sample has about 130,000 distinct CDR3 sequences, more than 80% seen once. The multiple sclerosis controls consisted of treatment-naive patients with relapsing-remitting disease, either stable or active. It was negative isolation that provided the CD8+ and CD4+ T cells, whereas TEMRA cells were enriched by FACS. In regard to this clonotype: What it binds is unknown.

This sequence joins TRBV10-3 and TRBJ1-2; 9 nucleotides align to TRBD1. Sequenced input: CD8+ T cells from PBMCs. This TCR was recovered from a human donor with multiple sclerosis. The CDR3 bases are TGTGCCATCAGTGATTGGGACAGGGAGATTCCTGGCTACACCTTC. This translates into CAISDWDREIPGYTF.